This T cell receptor (beta chain) originates from a study of control samples from healthy donors and cancer patients. The CDR3 loop spans 17 amino acids. Germline values: CDR1 SGHNT, CDR2 YYREEE (reference sequence). V lost 6 bases and J lost 4; bases outside the gene matches: 12. Measured with immunoSEQ multiplex PCR; TCRdb has only the in-frame clones, and not every one. Of about 48,000 clones in the sample, about 93% were seen once. The chain links TRBV5-4 to TRBJ2-1, with 11 bases matching TRBD2. The sample comprised PBMCs. This receptor was identified in a woman aged 50 to 60 with head and neck cancer. The CDR3 DNA is TGTGCCAGCACCACACTCATAGCGGGAGGGATTTACAATGAGCAGTTCTTC. Its translation: CASTTLIAGGIYNEQFF. Supplemented by reference TRBV5-4 and TRBJ2-1, the full variable domain reads ETGVTQSPTHLIKTRGQQVTLRCSSQSGHNTVSWYQQALGQGPQFIFQYYREEENGRGNFPPRFSGLQFPNYSSELNVNALELDDSALYLCASTTLIAGGIYNEQFFGPGTRLTVL.